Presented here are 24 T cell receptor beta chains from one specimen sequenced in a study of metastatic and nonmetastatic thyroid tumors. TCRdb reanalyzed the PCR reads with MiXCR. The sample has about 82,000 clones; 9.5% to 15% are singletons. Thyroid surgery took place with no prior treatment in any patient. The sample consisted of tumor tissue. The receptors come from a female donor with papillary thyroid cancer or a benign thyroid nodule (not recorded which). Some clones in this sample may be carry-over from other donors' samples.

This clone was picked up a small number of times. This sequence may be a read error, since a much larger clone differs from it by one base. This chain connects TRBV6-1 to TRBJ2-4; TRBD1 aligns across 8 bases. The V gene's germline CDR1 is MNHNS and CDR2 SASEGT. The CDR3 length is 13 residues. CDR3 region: CASSWGQDNIKYF. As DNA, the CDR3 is TGTGCCAGCAGCTGGGGACAGGATAACATTAAGTACTTC.

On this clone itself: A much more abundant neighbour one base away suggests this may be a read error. DNA of the CDR3: TGCAGTGCTAGAGACGGGAGTCTTGAGACCCAGTACTTC. It encodes CSARDGSLETQYF. The chain recombines TRBV20-1 with TRBJ2-5; the D gene is possibly TRBD2 (6 bases). Germline CDR1 is DFQATT and CDR2 is SNEGSKA (reference sequence). This CDR3 is built from 13 residues. Trimming shortened V by 0 bases and J by 5 bases, and 10 bases separated the two germline ends.

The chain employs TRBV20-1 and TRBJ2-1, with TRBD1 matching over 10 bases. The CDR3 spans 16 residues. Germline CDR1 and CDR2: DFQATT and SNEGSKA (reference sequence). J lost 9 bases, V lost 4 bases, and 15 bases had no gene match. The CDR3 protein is CSATSYRDRGKSEQFF. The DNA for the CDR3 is TGCAGTGCTACGTCGTACCGGGACAGGGGCAAGAGTGAGCAGTTCTTC.

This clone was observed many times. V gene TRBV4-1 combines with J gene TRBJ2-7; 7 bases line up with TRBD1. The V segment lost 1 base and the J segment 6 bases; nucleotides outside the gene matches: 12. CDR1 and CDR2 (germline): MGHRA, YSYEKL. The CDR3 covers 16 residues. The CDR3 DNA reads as TGCGCCAGCAGCCAAGGACAGACAGGGTTAACGTCCGAGCAGTACTTC. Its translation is CASSQGQTGLTSEQYF.

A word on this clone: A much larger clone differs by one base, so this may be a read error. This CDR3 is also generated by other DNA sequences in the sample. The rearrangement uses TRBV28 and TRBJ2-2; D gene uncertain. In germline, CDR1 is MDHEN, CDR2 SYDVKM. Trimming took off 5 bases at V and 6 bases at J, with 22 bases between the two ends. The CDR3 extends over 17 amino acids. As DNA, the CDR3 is TGTGCCAGCAGTCCCAGCAAGGGTGCGTTTCTGGCCGGGGAGCTGTTTTTT. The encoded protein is CASSPSKGAFLAGELFF.

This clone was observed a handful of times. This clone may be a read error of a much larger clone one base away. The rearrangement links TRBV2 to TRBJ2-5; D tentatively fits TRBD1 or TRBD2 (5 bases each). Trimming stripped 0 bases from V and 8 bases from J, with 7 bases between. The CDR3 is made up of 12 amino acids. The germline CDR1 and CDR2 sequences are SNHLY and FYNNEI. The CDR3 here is CASSEAGDTQYF. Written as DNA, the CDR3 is TGTGCCAGCAGTGAAGCGGGGGATACCCAGTACTTC.

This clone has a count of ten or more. CDR3 in DNA: TGTGCCACCAGTGATCCGACGTTCCGGGAGGTCAATGAGCAGTTCTTC. Amino acids: CATSDPTFREVNEQFF. The chain uses TRBV24-1 and TRBJ2-1; 7 bases line up with TRBD2. Trimming took 3 bases from V and 6 from J; bases not matched to a gene: 10. The CDR3 covers 16 residues. The germline V gene encodes CDR1 KGHDR and CDR2 SFDVKD.

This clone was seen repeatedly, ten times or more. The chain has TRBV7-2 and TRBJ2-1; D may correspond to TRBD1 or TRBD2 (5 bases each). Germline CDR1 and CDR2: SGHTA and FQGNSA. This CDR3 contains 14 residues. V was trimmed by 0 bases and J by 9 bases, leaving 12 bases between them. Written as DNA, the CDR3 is TGTGCCAGCAGCTTAGCTTGGGGGTCTGGTGAGCAGTTCTTC. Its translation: CASSLAWGSGEQFF.

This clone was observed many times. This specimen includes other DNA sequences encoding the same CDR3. For the CDR3, the DNA is TGCGCCAGCAGCCAAGAACCGGGACTCGCAACCTACGAGCAGTACTTC. It codes for CASSQEPGLATYEQYF. The chain couples TRBV4-1 to TRBJ2-7, with D possibly matching TRBD2 (6 bases). The CDR3 contains 16 residues. V gave up 0 bases and J gave up 2 bases, with 14 bases separating them. The V gene's germline CDR1 is MGHRA and CDR2 YSYEKL.

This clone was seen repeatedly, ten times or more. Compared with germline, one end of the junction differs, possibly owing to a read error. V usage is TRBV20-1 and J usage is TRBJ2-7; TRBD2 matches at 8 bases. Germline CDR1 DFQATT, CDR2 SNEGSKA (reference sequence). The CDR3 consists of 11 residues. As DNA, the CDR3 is TGCAGTGCTAAAGGTCGGGAGGGCGTGCACTTC. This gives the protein CSAKGREGVHF.

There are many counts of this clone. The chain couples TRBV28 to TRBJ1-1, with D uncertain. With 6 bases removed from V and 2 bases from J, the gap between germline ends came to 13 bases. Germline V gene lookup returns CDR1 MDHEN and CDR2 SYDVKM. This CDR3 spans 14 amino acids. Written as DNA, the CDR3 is TGTGCCAGCAGGGGCAGCCTCTTCAACACTGAAGCTTTCTTT. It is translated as CASRGSLFNTEAFF.

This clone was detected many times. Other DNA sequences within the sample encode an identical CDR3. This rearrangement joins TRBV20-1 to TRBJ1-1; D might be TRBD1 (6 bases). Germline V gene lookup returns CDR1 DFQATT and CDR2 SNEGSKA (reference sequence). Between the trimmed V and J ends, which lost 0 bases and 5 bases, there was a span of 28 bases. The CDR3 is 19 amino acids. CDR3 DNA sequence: TGCAGTGCTAGAGATGACTTGGGCAGGGCGACGGGAGGGGGTACTGAAGCTTTCTTT. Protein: CSARDDLGRATGGGTEAFF.

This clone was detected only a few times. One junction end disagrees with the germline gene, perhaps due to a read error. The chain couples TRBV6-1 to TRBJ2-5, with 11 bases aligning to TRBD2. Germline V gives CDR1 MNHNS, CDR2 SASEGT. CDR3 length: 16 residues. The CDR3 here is CASTSRTSGFQETRYF. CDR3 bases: TGTGCCAGCACCAGCCGGACTAGCGGGTTTCAAGAGACCCGGTACTTC.

CDR3 protein: CASSYYDRGPEAFF. The CDR3 DNA follows: TGTGCCAGCAGCTACTACGACAGGGGGCCTGAAGCTTTCTTT. V usage is TRBV7-2 and J usage is TRBJ1-1; TRBD1 agrees at 10 bases. V lost 4 bases and J lost 6; bases outside the gene matches: 5. Per the germline V gene, CDR1 is SGHTA and CDR2 is FQGNSA. The CDR3 runs to 14 residues.

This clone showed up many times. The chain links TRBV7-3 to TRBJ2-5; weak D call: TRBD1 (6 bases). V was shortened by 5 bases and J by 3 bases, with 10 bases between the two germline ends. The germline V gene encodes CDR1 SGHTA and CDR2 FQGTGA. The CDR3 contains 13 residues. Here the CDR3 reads CASSIQGKETQYF. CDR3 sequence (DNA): TGTGCCAGCAGCATCCAGGGGAAAGAGACCCAGTACTTC.

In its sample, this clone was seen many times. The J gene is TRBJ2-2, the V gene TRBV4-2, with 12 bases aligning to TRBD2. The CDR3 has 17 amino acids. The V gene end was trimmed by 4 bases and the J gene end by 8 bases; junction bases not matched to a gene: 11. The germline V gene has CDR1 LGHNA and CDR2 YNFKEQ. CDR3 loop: CASSPSRLAGALGELFF. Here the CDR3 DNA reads TGTGCCAGCAGCCCTTCGAGACTAGCGGGAGCGCTGGGGGAGCTGTTTTTT.

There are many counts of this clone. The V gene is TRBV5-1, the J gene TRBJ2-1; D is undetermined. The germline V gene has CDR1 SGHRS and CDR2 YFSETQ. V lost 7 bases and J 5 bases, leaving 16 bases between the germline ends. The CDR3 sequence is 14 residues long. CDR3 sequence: CASALLPRDNEQFF. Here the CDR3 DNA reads TGCGCCAGCGCCCTTTTACCCCGAGACAATGAGCAGTTCTTC.

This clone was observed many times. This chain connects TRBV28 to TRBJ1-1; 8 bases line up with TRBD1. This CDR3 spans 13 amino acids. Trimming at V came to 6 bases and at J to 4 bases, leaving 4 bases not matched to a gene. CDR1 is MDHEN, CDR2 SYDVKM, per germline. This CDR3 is CASSQQGVTEAFF. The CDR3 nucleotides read TGTGCCAGCAGCCAACAGGGGGTCACTGAAGCTTTCTTT.

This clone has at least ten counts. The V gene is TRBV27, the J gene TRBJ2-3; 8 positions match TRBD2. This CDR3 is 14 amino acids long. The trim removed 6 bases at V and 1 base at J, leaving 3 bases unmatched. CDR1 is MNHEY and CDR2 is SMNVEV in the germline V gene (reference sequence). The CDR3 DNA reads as TGTGCCAGCAGGGAGACTAGCGGCACAGATACGCAGTATTTT. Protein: CASRETSGTDTQYF.

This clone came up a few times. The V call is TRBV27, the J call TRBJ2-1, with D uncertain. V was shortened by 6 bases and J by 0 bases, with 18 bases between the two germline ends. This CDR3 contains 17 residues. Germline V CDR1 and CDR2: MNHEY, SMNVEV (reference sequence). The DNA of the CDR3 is TGTGCCAGCAGATTCCGTACATGGTTGTACTCCTACAATGAGCAGTTCTTC. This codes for CASRFRTWLYSYNEQFF.

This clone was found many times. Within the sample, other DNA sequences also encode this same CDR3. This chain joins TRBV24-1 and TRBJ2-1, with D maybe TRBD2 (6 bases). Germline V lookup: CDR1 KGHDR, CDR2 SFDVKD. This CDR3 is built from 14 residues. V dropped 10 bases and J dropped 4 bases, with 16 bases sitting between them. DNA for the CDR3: TGTGCCACTCAATGGGGGGATGGGTACAATGAGCAGTTCTTC. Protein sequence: CATQWGDGYNEQFF.

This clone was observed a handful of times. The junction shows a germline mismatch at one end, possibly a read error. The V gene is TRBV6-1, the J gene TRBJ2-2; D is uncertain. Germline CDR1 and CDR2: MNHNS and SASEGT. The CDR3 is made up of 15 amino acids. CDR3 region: CASSEGLGWTGELFF. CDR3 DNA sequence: TGTGCCAGCAGTGAAGGACTGGGGTGGACCGGTGAGCTGTTTTTT.

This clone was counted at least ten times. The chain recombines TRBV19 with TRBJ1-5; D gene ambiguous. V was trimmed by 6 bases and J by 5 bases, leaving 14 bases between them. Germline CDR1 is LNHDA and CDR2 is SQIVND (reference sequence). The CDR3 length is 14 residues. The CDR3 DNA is TGTGCCAGTAGGGTGACATCGCCTGATCAGCCCCAGCATTTT. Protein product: CASRVTSPDQPQHF.

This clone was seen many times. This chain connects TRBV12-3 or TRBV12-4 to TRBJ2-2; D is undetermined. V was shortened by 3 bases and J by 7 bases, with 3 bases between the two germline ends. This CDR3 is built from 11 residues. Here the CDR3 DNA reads TGTGCCAGCAGTTTTGTCGGGGAGCTGTTTTTT. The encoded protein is CASSFVGELFF.